Each of the 28 T cell receptor beta chains below was sequenced from the same sample in a study of cytomegalovirus exposure and HLA in healthy donors (dated by TCRdb to the late 2010s). The library was produced with the immunoSEQ multiplex PCR assay. The multiplex PCR relied on a mix of 60 forward primers for TCR Vbeta segments and 13 reverse primers for TCR Jbeta segments. In its TCRdb copy, this immuneACCESS table keeps in-frame sequences only and misses some clones. Where compared with another copy, unresolved V genes explain less than half of these, and the others have no known cause. The sample table lists 80,000 to 95,000 clones, around 67% of them with a count of one. 2.3% of the sample is held by the ten biggest clonotypes. Sequenced material: PBMCs. The receptors were sampled from a human donor in good health.

This chain links TRBV2 with TRBJ1-1; 7 bases are a match to TRBD1. With 10 bases clipped from V and 1 base from J, the junction kept 9 bases outside the gene matches. The germline V gene has CDR1 SNHLY and CDR2 FYNNEI. The CDR3 has 14 residues. DNA of the CDR3: TGTGCCACCAAAGGGAACAGGGGGAACACTGAAGCTTTCTTT. Translation: CATKGNRGNTEAFF.

As concerns this clone: The junction departs from germline at one end; a sequencing error may be responsible. The chain combines TRBV5-1 with TRBJ1-1; 8 bases map to TRBD1. Looked up from germline, CDR1 is SGHRS and CDR2 is YFSETQ. This CDR3 comprises 16 residues. CDR3 in DNA: TGCGCCGGCAGCAACCGGGACAGGCAAGTGAACACTGAAGCTTTCTTT. It translates to CAGSNRDRQVNTEAFF.

V gene TRBV6-5 combines with J gene TRBJ2-7; 7 bases agree with TRBD1. CDR3 size: 11 residues. V lost 8 bases, J lost 6 bases, and 4 bases stayed unmatched. Germline CDR1 and CDR2: MNHEY and SVGAGI. CDR3 in amino acids: CASLRGREQYF. CDR3 sequence (DNA): TGTGCCAGCTTGAGGGGGCGCGAGCAGTACTTC.

The sample holds a few counts of this clone. This sequence joins TRBV30 and TRBJ1-6; D might be TRBD1 (6 bases). This CDR3 spans 14 amino acids. V lost 2 bases, J lost 10 bases, and 15 bases lay in between. Germline CDR1 reads GTSNPN; CDR2 reads SVGIG (reference sequence). The CDR3, as DNA: TGTGCCTGGAGTAACAAAAGGGGGACCTCACCCCTCCACTTT. Translation gives CAWSNKRGTSPLHF.

In DNA form, the CDR3 reads TGTGCCAGCAGTAGCGGAACCTACAATGAGCAGTTCTTC. This gives the protein CASSSGTYNEQFF. The V call is TRBV2, the J call TRBJ2-1; possibly TRBD2 for D (5 bases). Germline-derived CDR1 and CDR2 are SNHLY and FYNNEI. The V and J ends lost 5 bases and 2 bases respectively, with 7 bases between them. The CDR3 is 13 amino acids.

This sequence joins TRBV19 and TRBJ2-3; D remains ambiguous. The length of the CDR3 is 13 residues. In germline, CDR1 is LNHDA, CDR2 SQIVND (reference sequence). V shed 6 bases and J shed 4 bases, with 11 bases lying between them. CDR3 protein: CASSVKPADTQYF. The DNA for the CDR3 is TGTGCCAGTAGCGTTAAGCCTGCAGATACGCAGTATTTT.

V and J are TRBV28 and TRBJ2-7, with D maybe TRBD1 (5 bases). V was cut by 2 bases and J by 2 bases, with 7 bases left in between. There are 13 residues in the CDR3. Germline CDR1 reads MDHEN; CDR2 reads SYDVKM. CDR3 DNA: TGTGCCAGCAGTTTACAGGGCACCTACGAGCAGTACTTC. Its protein is CASSLQGTYEQYF.

The chain links TRBV5-1 to TRBJ2-5; 7 bases are shared with TRBD1. The J call is in doubt because the DNA end fits TRBJ2-7 better. CDR1 is SGHRS, CDR2 YFSETQ, per germline. The CDR3 is made up of 15 amino acids. The CDR3 bases are TGCGCCAGCAGCTCCCGACAGGGTATATCCTACGAGCAGTACTTC. It encodes CASSSRQGISYEQYF.

The chain is built from TRBV7-3 and TRBJ1-2, with 7 bases matching TRBD1. V lost 1 base to trimming and J lost 6 bases; unmatched junction nucleotides: 5. In germline, CDR1 is SGHTA, CDR2 FQGTGA. This CDR3 has 14 amino acids. The CDR3 region is CASSLSRDSDGYTF. In nucleotides, the CDR3 is TGTGCCAGCAGCTTAAGCCGGGACAGTGATGGCTACACCTTC.

The chain has TRBV11-1 and TRBJ2-1, with 7 bases identical to TRBD2. This CDR3 comprises 15 residues. The ends lost 4 bases at V and 0 bases at J; junction bases unmatched: 3. Germline V gene sequence: CDR1 SGHAT, CDR2 FQDESV (reference sequence). The CDR3 bases are TGTGCCAGCAGCTCCGGCGGGGGCTCCTACAATGAGCAGTTCTTC. This codes for CASSSGGGSYNEQFF.

This clone was counted between two and nine times. The CDR3 DNA reads as TGTGCCAGCTCACCAGCCTCAAACATGGATCAGCCCCAGCATTTT. Translation gives CASSPASNMDQPQHF. The chain has TRBV18 and TRBJ1-5; no firm D call. CDR1 and CDR2 (germline): KGHSH, LQKENI. The CDR3 loop spans 15 amino acids. Trimming removed 2 bases at V and 5 bases at J, with 13 bases between.

This clone was observed once. The chain has TRBV5-1 and TRBJ2-1, with 13 nucleotides matching TRBD2. Germline V gene lookup returns CDR1 SGHRS and CDR2 YFSETQ. This CDR3 contains 17 residues. Germline trimming cut 0 bases from V and 4 bases from J; bases unmatched to any gene: 4. The CDR3 region has the DNA TGCGCCAGCAGCTTGGAACTAGCGGGGGGGCTATACAATGAGCAGTTCTTC. Amino acid sequence: CASSLELAGGLYNEQFF.

In its sample, this clone was seen a few times. The CDR3 protein is CASSLELQETQYF. The CDR3, as DNA: TGTGCCAGCAGCTTAGAACTGCAAGAGACCCAGTACTTC. V and J are TRBV7-2 and TRBJ2-5, with D unresolved. Trimming took 1 base from V and 2 from J, leaving 5 bases between them. The CDR3 is made up of 13 amino acids. The V gene's germline CDR1 is SGHTA and CDR2 FQGNSA.

V and J are TRBV11-2 and TRBJ1-5, with D possibly TRBD1 on 5 matching bases. V dropped 0 bases and J dropped 3 bases, with 18 bases sitting between them. The V gene's germline CDR1 is SGHAT and CDR2 FQNNGV. CDR3 length: 18 residues. The CDR3: CASSLEGATPGINQPQHF. DNA of the CDR3: TGTGCCAGCAGCTTAGAAGGGGCTACACCCGGAATCAATCAGCCCCAGCATTTT.

V gene TRBV27 combines with J gene TRBJ1-5; 8 positions agree with TRBD1. Germline CDR1 MNHEY, CDR2 SMNVEV (reference sequence). The CDR3 has 17 residues. Trimming cost V 2 bases and J 0 bases; bases outside gene matches: 6. The CDR3 is CASSLRQGAYSNQPQHF. The CDR3 DNA follows: TGTGCCAGCAGTTTAAGGCAGGGGGCTTATAGCAATCAGCCCCAGCATTTT.

The gene calls are TRBV7-9 and TRBJ1-1; D is possibly TRBD1 (6 bases). This CDR3 has 15 amino acids. Germline lookup yields CDR1 SEHNR and CDR2 FQNEAQ (reference sequence). Between the trimmed V and J ends, which lost 5 bases and 1 base, there was a span of 14 bases. Here the CDR3 DNA reads TGTGCCAGCAGCCCCCCGTGGACAGAGAACACTGAAGCTTTCTTT. Translated, it gives CASSPPWTENTEAFF.

The CDR3: CASSLGPLAGEISDTQYF. CDR3 DNA: TGTGCCAGCAGCTTGGGTCCCCTAGCGGGAGAAATCTCAGATACGCAGTATTTT. This chain joins TRBV7-2 and TRBJ2-3; TRBD2 matches 10 bases. The CDR3 has 18 amino acids. The germline V gene encodes CDR1 SGHTA and CDR2 FQGNSA. The ends lost 3 bases at V and 4 bases at J; junction bases unmatched: 13.

This chain links TRBV7-6 with TRBJ1-3; possible D gene TRBD1, 6 bases. V was shortened by 5 bases and J by 7 bases, with 12 bases between the two germline ends. Germline CDR1 and CDR2: SGHVS and FNYEAQ. The CDR3 is made up of 13 amino acids. The CDR3 is CASSPLTGNTIYF. For the CDR3, the DNA is TGTGCCAGCAGCCCTCTCACAGGGAACACCATATATTTT. The whole variable domain, remainder taken from reference TRBV7-6 and TRBJ1-3, is GAGVSQSPRYKVTKRGQDVALRCDPISGHVSLYWYRQALGQGPEFLTYFNYEAQQDKSGLPNDRFSAERPEGSISTLTIQRTEQRDSAMYRCASSPLTGNTIYFGEGSWLTVV.

As concerns this clone: The junction departs from the called germline gene at one end, perhaps through a read error. This chain links TRBV19 with TRBJ1-2; TRBD1 matches 7 bases. From germline, CDR1 is LNHDA and CDR2 SQIVND (reference sequence). The CDR3 sequence is 14 residues long. CDR3 amino acids: CASSIGQVLGTLAF. The CDR3 coding sequence is TGTGCCAGTAGTATTGGACAGGTGCTTGGAACTCTAGCCTTC.

This clone has only a few counts. This chain connects TRBV5-1 to TRBJ2-7; maybe TRBD1 (7 bases). The germline V and J ends were trimmed by 2 bases and 6 bases, with 15 bases remaining between them. This CDR3 spans 14 amino acids. CDR1 and CDR2 from the germline V gene are SGHRS and YFSETQ. The CDR3 is CASSFSDQGGEQYF. The CDR3 DNA sequence: TGCGCCAGCAGCTTTTCGGACCAGGGGGGCGAGCAGTACTTC.

This chain joins TRBV6-6 and TRBJ1-2, with TRBD1 matching 8 bases. CDR3 length equals 16 residues. The germline V gene encodes CDR1 MNHNY and CDR2 SVGAGI (reference sequence). The ends lost 1 base at V and 7 bases at J; junction bases unmatched: 11. In DNA, the CDR3 is TGTGCCAGCAGTTACTTCTTCACAGGGGGTTCGGGTGGCTACACCTTC. Protein product: CASSYFFTGGSGGYTF.

The genes are TRBV7-9 and TRBJ1-1; 9 positions match TRBD1. This CDR3 has 15 residues. V dropped 1 base and J dropped 4; count of bases not matched to a gene: 4. Germline values: CDR1 SEHNR, CDR2 FQNEAQ (reference sequence). The CDR3 DNA reads as TGTGCCAGCAGCTTAGGGGTGACAGGGGGCACTGAAGCTTTCTTT. Its protein is CASSLGVTGGTEAFF.

This clone was recorded a few times. This chain uses TRBV5-6 with TRBJ2-6; TRBD1 aligns across 7 bases. The CDR3 consists of 16 residues. Germline lookup yields CDR1 SGHDT and CDR2 YYEEEE. V was pared by 0 bases and J by 2 bases, with 2 bases of the junction left unmatched. CDR3 loop: CASSLAGGTGANVLTF. CDR3 nucleotides: TGTGCCAGCAGCTTGGCAGGGGGAACTGGGGCCAACGTCCTGACTTTC.

This chain links TRBV4-3 with TRBJ1-2; D is possibly TRBD1 (5 bases). Trimming took off 1 base at V and 3 bases at J, with 15 bases between the two ends. The CDR3 consists of 16 residues. Germline assignment: CDR1 LGHNA and CDR2 YSLEER. The CDR3 coding sequence is TGCGCCAGCAGCCAAGGGTGGCTAGGGGTCGACTATGGCTACACCTTC. The encoded protein is CASSQGWLGVDYGYTF.

The chain couples TRBV27 to TRBJ1-2; 8 bases fit TRBD1. Germline values: CDR1 MNHEY, CDR2 SMNVEV (reference sequence). J gave up 5 bases and V 3 bases, and 8 bases lay outside the gene matches. CDR3 length: 15 residues. The CDR3 is CASSFSGGFRYGYTF. The CDR3, as DNA: TGTGCCAGCAGTTTCTCAGGGGGCTTTCGATATGGCTACACCTTC.

J is TRBJ1-2 and V is TRBV6-6; 7 nucleotides match TRBD1. CDR1 and CDR2 (germline): MNHNY, SVGAGI (reference sequence). V was pared by 2 bases and J by 8 bases, with 8 bases of the junction left unmatched. The CDR3 has 14 amino acids. CDR3 sequence reads: CASSYPGQAVGYTF. DNA of the CDR3: TGTGCCAGCAGTTACCCCGGACAGGCGGTAGGCTACACCTTC.

This rearrangement joins TRBV7-2 to TRBJ2-5; 13 nucleotides agree with TRBD2. CDR1 SGHTA and CDR2 FQGNSA come from the germline V gene. The CDR3 loop spans 16 amino acids. Trimming removed 5 bases from V and 4 bases from J; junction bases left unmatched: 7. The CDR3 spells CASSVRLAGGRETQYF. The DNA of the CDR3 is TGTGCCAGCAGCGTCAGACTAGCGGGGGGACGAGAGACCCAGTACTTC.

CDR3 sequence: CASSQSIQGADGYTF. For the CDR3, the DNA is TGTGCCAGCAGCCAAAGCATCCAGGGGGCGGATGGCTACACCTTC. The J gene is TRBJ1-2, the V gene TRBV9, with 8 bases matching TRBD1. V shed 4 bases and J 6 bases; nucleotides not matched to a gene: 11. The germline gives CDR1 SGDLS, CDR2 YYNGEE. This CDR3 is built from 15 residues.